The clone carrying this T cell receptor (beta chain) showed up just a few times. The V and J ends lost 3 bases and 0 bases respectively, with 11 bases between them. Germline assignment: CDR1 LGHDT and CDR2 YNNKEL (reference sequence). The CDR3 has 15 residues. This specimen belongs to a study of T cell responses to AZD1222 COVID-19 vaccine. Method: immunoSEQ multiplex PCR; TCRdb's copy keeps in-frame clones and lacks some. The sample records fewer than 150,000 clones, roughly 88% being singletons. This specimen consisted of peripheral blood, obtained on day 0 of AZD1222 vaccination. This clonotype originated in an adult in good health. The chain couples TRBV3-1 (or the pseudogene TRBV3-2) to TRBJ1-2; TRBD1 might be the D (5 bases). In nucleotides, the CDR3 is TGTGCCAGCAGCCACGAGACAGCAGCTAACTATGGCTACACCTTC. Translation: CASSHETAANYGYTF.